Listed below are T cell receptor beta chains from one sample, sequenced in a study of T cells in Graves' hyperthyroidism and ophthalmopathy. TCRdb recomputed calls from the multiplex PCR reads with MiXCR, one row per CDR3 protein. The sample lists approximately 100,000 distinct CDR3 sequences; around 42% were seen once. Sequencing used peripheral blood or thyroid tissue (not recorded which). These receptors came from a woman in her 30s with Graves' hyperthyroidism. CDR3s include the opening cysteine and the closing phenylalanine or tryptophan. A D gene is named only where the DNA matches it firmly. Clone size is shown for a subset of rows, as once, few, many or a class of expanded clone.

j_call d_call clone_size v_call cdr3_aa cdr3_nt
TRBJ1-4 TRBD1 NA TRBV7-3 CASSLTTGGREKLFF TGTGCCAGCAGTTTAACGACAGGGGGCCGGGAAAAACTGTTTTTT
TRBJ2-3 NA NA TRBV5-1 CASSLRPDDPDTQYF TGCGCCAGCAGCTTGAGGCCTGACGACCCAGATACGCAGTATTTT
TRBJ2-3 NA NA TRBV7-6 CASSLGDTDTQYF TGTGCCAGCAGCTTAGGGGACACAGATACGCAGTATTTT
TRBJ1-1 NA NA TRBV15 CATSSVGGTEAFF TGTGCCACCAGCAGCGTAGGAGGAACTGAAGCTTTCTTT
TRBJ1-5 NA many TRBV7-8 CASSPFLGARYNQPQHF TGTGCCAGCAGCCCCTTTCTGGGGGCGAGATACAATCAGCCCCAGCATTTT
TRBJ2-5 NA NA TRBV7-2 CASSLRVETQYF TGTGCCAGCAGCTTACGGGTAGAGACCCAGTACTTC
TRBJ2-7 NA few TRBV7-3 CASSPGYTYPGQYF TGTGCCAGCAGCCCCGGATATACTTATCCGGGGCAGTACTTC
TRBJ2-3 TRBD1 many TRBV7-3 CASSLRQGAAQYF TGTGCCAGCAGCCTTCGACAGGGGGCCGCGCAGTATTTT
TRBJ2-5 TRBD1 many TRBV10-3 CAISEPTTGWGRETQYF TGTGCCATCAGTGAGCCTACGACAGGGTGGGGGAGAGAGACCCAGTACTTC
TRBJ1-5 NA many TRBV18 CASSPAAASNQPQHF TGTGCCAGCTCACCGGCAGCAGCCAGCAATCAGCCCCAGCATTTT
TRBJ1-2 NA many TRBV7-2 CASSLGGEFYGYTF TGTGCCAGCAGCTTAGGGGGGGAATTCTATGGCTACACCTTC
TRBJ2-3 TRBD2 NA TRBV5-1 CASSQESRGIDTRYF TGCGCCAGCAGCCAAGAATCGCGGGGGATAGATACGCGGTATTTT
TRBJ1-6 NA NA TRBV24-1 CATSEGPLHF TGTGCCACCAGTGAGGGACCCCTCCACTTT
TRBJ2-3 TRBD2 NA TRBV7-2 CASSLGLAADTQYF TGTGCCAGCAGCCTGGGACTAGCGGCAGATACGCAGTATTTT
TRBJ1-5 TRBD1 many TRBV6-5 CASSFKGQNNQPQHF TGTGCCAGCAGTTTCAAGGGACAGAACAATCAGCCCCAGCATTTT
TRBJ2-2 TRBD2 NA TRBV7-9 CASSVKLAGTGELFF TGTGCCAGCAGCGTGAAGCTAGCGGGCACCGGGGAGCTGTTTTTT
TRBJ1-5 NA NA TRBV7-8 CASSFYICSASRDFNQPQHF NA